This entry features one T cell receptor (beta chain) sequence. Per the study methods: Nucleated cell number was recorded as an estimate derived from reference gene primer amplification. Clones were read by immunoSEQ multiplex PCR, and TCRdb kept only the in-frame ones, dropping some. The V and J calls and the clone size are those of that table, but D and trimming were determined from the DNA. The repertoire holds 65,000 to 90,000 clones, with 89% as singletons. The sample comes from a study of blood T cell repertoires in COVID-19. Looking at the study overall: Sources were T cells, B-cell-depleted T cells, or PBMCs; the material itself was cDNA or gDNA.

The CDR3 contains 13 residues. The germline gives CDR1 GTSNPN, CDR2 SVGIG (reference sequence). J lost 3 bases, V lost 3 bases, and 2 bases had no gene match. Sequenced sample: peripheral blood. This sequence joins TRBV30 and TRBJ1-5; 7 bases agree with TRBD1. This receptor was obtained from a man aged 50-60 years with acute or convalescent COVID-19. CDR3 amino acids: CAWSGQANQPQHF. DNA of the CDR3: TGTGCCTGGAGCGGACAGGCCAATCAGCCCCAGCATTTT.